This T cell receptor (beta chain) was identified in a study of identifying expanded T cells in peripheral blood. Study results and limitations: Clone count variance between approximately two-week samples rose with total template count.

During the collection period, no donor immune events like infections were recorded. Note on this clone: The antigen is undetermined.

CDR1 MGHRA and CDR2 YSYEKL come from the germline V gene. The junction had 7 bases not matched to a gene; V was cut back by 0 bases and J by 9 bases. This CDR3 is 15 amino acids long. Sequencing was performed with immunoSEQ multiplex PCR; in TCRdb, only in-frame clones are kept and a portion is missing. The table shows tens of thousands of clones, with approximately 88% occurring only once. Material: blood. The genes are TRBV4-1 and TRBJ1-5; TRBD1 matches 8 bases. The sequence was obtained from a person aged 18 to 70 in good health. The CDR3 here is CASSQDDRGGGPQHF. In DNA, the CDR3 is TGCGCCAGCAGCCAAGACGACAGGGGCGGCGGGCCCCAGCATTTT.